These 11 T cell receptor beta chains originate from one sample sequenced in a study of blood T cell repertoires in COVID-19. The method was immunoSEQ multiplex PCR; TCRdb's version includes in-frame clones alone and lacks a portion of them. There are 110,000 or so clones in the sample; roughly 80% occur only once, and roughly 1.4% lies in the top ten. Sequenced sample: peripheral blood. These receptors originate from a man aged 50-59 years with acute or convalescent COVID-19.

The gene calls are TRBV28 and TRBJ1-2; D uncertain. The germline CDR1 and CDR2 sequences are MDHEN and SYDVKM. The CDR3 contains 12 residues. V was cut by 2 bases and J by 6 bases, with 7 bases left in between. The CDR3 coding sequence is TGTGCCAGCAGTTTACGTCCCGATGGCTACACCTTC. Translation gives CASSLRPDGYTF.

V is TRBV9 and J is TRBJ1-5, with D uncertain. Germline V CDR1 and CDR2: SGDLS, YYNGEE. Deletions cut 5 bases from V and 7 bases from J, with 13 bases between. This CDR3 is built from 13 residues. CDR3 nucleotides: TGTGCCAGCAGTTCCCGGGGTGACCAGCCCCAGCATTTT. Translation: CASSSRGDQPQHF.

In DNA form, the CDR3 reads TGTGCCAGCAGCTCCGGGACAGGGGTCACCGGGGAGCTGTTTTTT. Protein product: CASSSGTGVTGELFF. The rearrangement joins TRBV3-1 (or the pseudogene TRBV3-2) to TRBJ2-2; 10 nucleotides match TRBD1. The V gene end was trimmed by 5 bases and the J gene end by 4 bases; junction bases not matched to a gene: 4. The germline V gene has CDR1 LGHDT and CDR2 YNNKEL (reference sequence). The CDR3 extends over 15 amino acids.

CDR3 nucleotide sequence: TGTGCCAGCAGCCGACAGGGGACCTATGGCTACACCTTC. It codes for CASSRQGTYGYTF. V is TRBV6-2 or TRBV6-3 and J is TRBJ1-2; the match to TRBD1 covers 8 bases. Per the germline V gene, CDR1 is MNHEY and CDR2 is SVGEGT. With 6 bases clipped from V and 4 bases from J, the junction kept 4 bases outside the gene matches. The CDR3 runs 13 residues.

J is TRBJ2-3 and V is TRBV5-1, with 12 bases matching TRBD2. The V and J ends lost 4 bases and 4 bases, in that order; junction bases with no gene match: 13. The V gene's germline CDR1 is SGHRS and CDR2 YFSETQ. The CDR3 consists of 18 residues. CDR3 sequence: CASSRTGLAGYEADTQYF. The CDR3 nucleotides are TGCGCCAGCAGCCGAACCGGACTAGCGGGGTACGAGGCAGATACGCAGTATTTT.

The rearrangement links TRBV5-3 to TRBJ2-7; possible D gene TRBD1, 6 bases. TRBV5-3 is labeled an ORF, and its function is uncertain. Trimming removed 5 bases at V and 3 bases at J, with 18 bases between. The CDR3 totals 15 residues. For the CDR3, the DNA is TGTGCCAGAAGTCTAACAGGGATGAGGAACTACGAGCAGTACGTC. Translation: CARSLTGMRNYEQYV.

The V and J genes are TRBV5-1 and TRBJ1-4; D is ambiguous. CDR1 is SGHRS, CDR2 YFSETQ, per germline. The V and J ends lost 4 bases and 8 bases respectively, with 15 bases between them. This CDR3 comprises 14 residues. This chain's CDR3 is CASSREQMGEKLFF. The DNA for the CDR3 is TGCGCCAGCAGCCGGGAGCAGATGGGAGAAAAACTGTTTTTT.

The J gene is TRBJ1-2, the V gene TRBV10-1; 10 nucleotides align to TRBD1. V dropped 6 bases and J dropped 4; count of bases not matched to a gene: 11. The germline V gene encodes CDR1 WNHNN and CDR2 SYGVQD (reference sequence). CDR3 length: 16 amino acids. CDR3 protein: CASRWGQGRLVYGYTF. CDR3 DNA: TGCGCCAGCAGGTGGGGACAGGGGCGATTAGTCTATGGCTACACCTTC.

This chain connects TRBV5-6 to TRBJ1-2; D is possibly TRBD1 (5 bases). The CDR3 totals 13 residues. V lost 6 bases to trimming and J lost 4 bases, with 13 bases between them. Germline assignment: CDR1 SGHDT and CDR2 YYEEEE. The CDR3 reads CASIDRAIYGYTF. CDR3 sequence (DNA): TGTGCCAGCATCGACAGAGCCATCTATGGCTACACCTTC.

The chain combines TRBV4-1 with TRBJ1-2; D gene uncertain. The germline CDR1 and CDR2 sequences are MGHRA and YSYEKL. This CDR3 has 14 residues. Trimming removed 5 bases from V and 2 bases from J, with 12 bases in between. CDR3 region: CASSSRGRNYGYTF. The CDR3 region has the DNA TGCGCCAGCAGCTCCCGCGGGAGAAACTATGGCTACACCTTC.

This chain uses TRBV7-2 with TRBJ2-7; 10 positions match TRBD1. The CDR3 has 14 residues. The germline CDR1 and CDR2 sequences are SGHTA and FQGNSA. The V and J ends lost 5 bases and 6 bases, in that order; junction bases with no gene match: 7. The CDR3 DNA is TGTGCCAGCAGCCCGGGACAGGGGATTTCCGAGCAGTACTTC. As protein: CASSPGQGISEQYF.